The 32 T cell receptor beta chains below come from one sample, sequenced in a study of Ad26.COV2.S vaccination and SARS-CoV-2 variants. The treatment: some 20 received Ad26.COV2.S at low or high dose, single or two shots; several received placebo; per-sample allocation not given. All samples were drawn on day 63, counting from the first vaccine or placebo injection. The method was immunoSEQ multiplex PCR; TCRdb's version includes in-frame clones alone and lacks a portion of them. The sample yields 300,000 to 400,000 clones, roughly 81% seen once. The sample here was peripheral blood, taken in a trial of Ad26.COV2.S vaccine versus placebo. These receptors all come from a person aged 18-60 years who received the Ad26.COV2.S COVID-19 vaccine or a placebo.

This clone was observed a single time. This chain connects TRBV19 to TRBJ2-1, with TRBD2 matching over 11 bases. CDR3 length: 15 amino acids. The V gene end was trimmed by 4 bases and the J gene end by 9 bases; junction bases not matched to a gene: 8. From germline, CDR1 is LNHDA and CDR2 SQIVND (reference sequence). Here the CDR3 reads CASSTLAGGLIEQFF. CDR3 DNA: TGTGCCAGTAGTACATTAGCGGGAGGGCTTATTGAGCAGTTCTTC.

CDR3 amino acids: CASSRRDSGEKLFF. In DNA, the CDR3 is TGCGCCAGCAGCCGCCGGGACTCGGGTGAAAAACTGTTTTTT. The V and J genes are TRBV4-1 and TRBJ1-4; perhaps TRBD1 as D (5 bases). This CDR3 comprises 14 residues. V was pared by 4 bases and J by 7 bases, with 13 bases between. Germline CDR1 is MGHRA and CDR2 is YSYEKL.

The genes are TRBV21-1 and TRBJ2-7; no DNA check was done on the table's D call, TRBD1. TRBV21-1 is classified as a pseudogene. The CDR3 loop spans 15 amino acids. The CDR3 protein is CASSRKVTGFDEQYF. The CDR3 nucleotides are TGTGCCAGCAGCCGAAAGGTGACAGGGTTCGACGAGCAGTACTTC.

In DNA form, the CDR3 reads TGTGCCTGGAGTGTAGGTGGGGGACTGAACACCGGGGAGCTGTTTTTT. The encoded protein is CAWSVGGGLNTGELFF. This chain links TRBV30 with TRBJ2-2; a possible D gene is TRBD2 (6 bases). Germline values: CDR1 GTSNPN, CDR2 SVGIG (reference sequence). The CDR3 loop spans 16 amino acids. V dropped 0 bases and J dropped 1 base, with 12 bases sitting between them.

This clone turned up a few times. The chain combines TRBV14 with TRBJ2-7; D is uncertain. Germline lookup yields CDR1 SGHDN and CDR2 FVKESK. Between the trimmed V and J ends, which lost 4 bases and 0 bases, there was a span of 4 bases. The CDR3 is 12 residues long. The CDR3 DNA reads TGTGCCAGCAGCCGGGGCTCCTACGAGCAGTACTTC. Amino acids: CASSRGSYEQYF.

This clone was seen more than once but under ten times. V is TRBV7-8 and J is TRBJ2-5, with 10 bases fitting TRBD2. CDR1 is SGHVS, CDR2 FQNEAQ, per germline. V was pared by 5 bases and J by 2 bases, with 17 bases of the junction left unmatched. The CDR3 sequence is 19 residues long. CDR3 DNA sequence: TGTGCCAGCAGCCCATTGGGAAGCGGGGGGGCCAGGGCGCAAGAGACCCAGTACTTC. Translating gives CASSPLGSGGARAQETQYF. Full variable domain (missing parts from reference TRBV7-8 and TRBJ2-5): GAGVSQSPRYKVAKRGQDVALRCDPISGHVSLFWYQQALGQGPEFLTYFQNEAQLDKSGLPSDRFFAERPEGSVSTLKIQRTQQEDSAVYLCASSPLGSGGARAQETQYFGPGTRLLVL.

This clone showed up just a few times. This chain links TRBV6-5 with TRBJ2-6; no clear D gene. The ends were cut back, 7 bases at V and 0 bases at J, with 7 bases in the middle. The CDR3 contains 14 residues. Germline CDR1 MNHEY, CDR2 SVGAGI. The CDR3 reads CASKQISGANVLTF. For the CDR3, the DNA is TGTGCCAGCAAGCAGATCTCTGGGGCCAACGTCCTGACTTTC.

The chain has TRBV7-2 and TRBJ2-3; either TRBD1 or TRBD2 may supply D (6 bases each). The CDR3 length is 17 residues. Trimming pared 5 bases from V and 2 bases from J, leaving 20 bases between. CDR1 and CDR2 (germline): SGHTA, FQGNSA. The CDR3 DNA sequence: TGTGCCAGCAGCCTACAAGGGGGGCGACCTACCACAGATACGCAGTATTTT. Encoded protein: CASSLQGGRPTTDTQYF.

This chain joins TRBV5-5 and TRBJ2-3; D could derive from TRBD1 or TRBD2 (6 bases each). The CDR3 consists of 15 residues. Between the trimmed V and J ends, which lost 4 bases and 3 bases, there was a span of 15 bases. Germline CDR1 and CDR2: SGHKS and YYEKEE (reference sequence). CDR3 protein: CASSPRGAGTDTQYF. The CDR3 nucleotides are TGTGCCAGCAGCCCTAGGGGGGCAGGGACAGATACGCAGTATTTT.

This clone has more than one count but fewer than ten. This chain links TRBV3-1 (or the pseudogene TRBV3-2) with TRBJ2-1; D gene ambiguous. CDR3 length: 14 amino acids. The V gene's germline CDR1 is LGHDT and CDR2 YNNKEL (reference sequence). The ends were cut back, 0 bases at V and 4 bases at J, with 7 bases in the middle. Written as DNA, the CDR3 is TGTGCCAGCAGCCAAGAAGGACGGTACAATGAGCAGTTCTTC. This gives the protein CASSQEGRYNEQFF.

This clone was seen just once. The CDR3 reads CASSLDGDKVEAFF. For the CDR3, the DNA is TGTGCCAGCAGCTTGGACGGGGATAAGGTTGAAGCTTTCTTT. The V and J genes are TRBV5-5 and TRBJ1-1; D gene ambiguous. CDR3 length equals 14 residues. Germline V CDR1 and CDR2: SGHKS, YYEKEE (reference sequence). The V end was cut by 0 bases, the J end by 7 bases, with 13 bases between.

This clone was seen at least ten times. This CDR3 reads CASSHPASGDYEQYF. In nucleotides, the CDR3 is TGTGCCAGCAGTCATCCCGCATCGGGGGACTACGAGCAGTACTTC. This chain joins TRBV6-2 or TRBV6-3 and TRBJ2-7; tentative D call: TRBD2 (6 bases). There are 15 residues in the CDR3. V was trimmed by 5 bases and J by 3 bases, leaving 17 bases between them. The germline V gene encodes CDR1 MNHEY and CDR2 SVGEGT.

This sequence joins TRBV3-1 (or the pseudogene TRBV3-2) and TRBJ1-5; 7 nucleotides align to TRBD1. The ends lost 2 bases at V and 5 bases at J; junction bases unmatched: 3. There are 14 residues in the CDR3. Germline CDR1 is LGHDT and CDR2 is YNNKEL (reference sequence). The CDR3, as DNA: TGTGCCAGCAGCCAAAGACAGGGCCATCAGCCCCAGCATTTT. Translation gives CASSQRQGHQPQHF.

This chain connects TRBV7-9 to TRBJ2-2; 12 bases are a match to TRBD1. Losses at the gene ends were 5 bases for V and 7 bases for J; bases not matched to a gene: 8. This CDR3 comprises 16 residues. Germline V CDR1 and CDR2: SEHNR, FQNEAQ (reference sequence). CDR3 sequence: CASSGRDRGLIGELFF. The DNA for the CDR3 is TGTGCCAGCAGCGGCCGGGACAGGGGGCTTATCGGGGAGCTGTTTTTT. The full variable domain, in which reference TRBV7-9 and TRBJ2-2 provide the parts outside the CDR3, is DTGVSQNPRHKITKRGQNVTFRCDPISEHNRLYWYRQTLGQGPEFLTYFQNEAQLEKSRLLSDRFSAERPKGSFSTLEIQRTEQGDSAMYLCASSGRDRGLIGELFFGEGSRLTVL.

The rearrangement joins TRBV5-1 to TRBJ1-3; D is ambiguous. Germline V gene lookup returns CDR1 SGHRS and CDR2 YFSETQ. V was pared by 4 bases and J by 0 bases, with 8 bases between. The CDR3 covers 14 residues. Written as DNA, the CDR3 is TGCGCCAGCAGCGACGAGGGCTCTGGAAACACCATATATTTT. Protein product: CASSDEGSGNTIYF.

This chain connects TRBV12-3 or TRBV12-4 to TRBJ2-7; no clear D gene. Trimming removed 6 bases from V and 2 bases from J, with 11 bases in between. This CDR3 spans 13 amino acids. CDR3 sequence: CASSPTDAYEQYF. The CDR3 bases are TGTGCCAGCAGCCCTACGGACGCCTACGAGCAGTACTTC.

With regard to this clone: Other DNA sequences in the same sample also yield this CDR3. The V and J genes are TRBV19 and TRBJ2-3; 7 nucleotides line up with TRBD2. CDR1 LNHDA and CDR2 SQIVND come from the germline V gene (reference sequence). With 3 bases clipped from V and 2 bases from J, the junction kept 2 bases outside the gene matches. This CDR3 is built from 14 residues. As DNA, the CDR3 is TGTGCCAGTAGTATCGGGGGGTCCACAGATACGCAGTATTTT. The encoded protein is CASSIGGSTDTQYF. The whole variable domain, filled in from reference TRBV19 and TRBJ2-3, reads DGGITQSPKYLFRKEGQNVTLSCEQNLNHDAMYWYRQDPGQGLRLIYYSQIVNDFQKGDIAEGYSVSREKKESFPLTVTSAQKNPTAFYLCASSIGGSTDTQYFGPGTRLTVL.

This clone was found a few times. The V call is TRBV19, the J call TRBJ1-5, with unresolved D. The germline gives CDR1 LNHDA, CDR2 SQIVND (reference sequence). The CDR3 has 16 residues. V lost 0 bases and J 3 bases, leaving 12 bases between the germline ends. As DNA, the CDR3 is TGTGCCAGTAGTATAGAACAGAACGTATACAATCAGCCCCAGCATTTT. Translating gives CASSIEQNVYNQPQHF.

The chain is built from TRBV12-5 and TRBJ1-1; D is unresolved. Germline-derived CDR1 and CDR2 are LGHNT and FRNRAP. The CDR3 spans 14 residues. The V end was cut by 4 bases, the J end by 7 bases, with 16 bases between. The CDR3 DNA reads TGTGCTAGTGGTTCCTCCTTGGGGAAGGGTGAAGCTTTCTTT. Encoded protein: CASGSSLGKGEAFF.

This rearrangement joins TRBV27 to TRBJ1-2, with D hard to call. Trimming took 5 bases from V and 2 from J, leaving 18 bases between them. The CDR3 spans 16 residues. Germline V lookup: CDR1 MNHEY, CDR2 SMNVEV (reference sequence). The CDR3 reads CASSTPAAGINYGYTF. CDR3 sequence (DNA): TGTGCCAGCAGTACCCCGGCTGCCGGAATCAACTATGGCTACACCTTC.

The chain has TRBV9 and TRBJ2-1; no firm D call. Germline CDR1 and CDR2: SGDLS and YYNGEE. V lost 0 bases and J 5 bases, leaving 3 bases between the germline ends. The CDR3 contains 12 residues. The CDR3 DNA sequence: TGTGCCAGCAGCGTAGACAACAATGAGCAGTTCTTC. Translated, it gives CASSVDNNEQFF.

The CDR3 sequence: CASSLWTGGLYF. In nucleotides, the CDR3 is TGTGCCAGCAGTTTATGGACAGGGGGCCTGTATTTT. This chain connects TRBV27 to TRBJ2-3, with TRBD1 matching 11 bases. The germline V gene encodes CDR1 MNHEY and CDR2 SMNVEV (reference sequence). With 1 base clipped from V and 14 bases from J, the junction kept 2 bases outside the gene matches. The CDR3 runs to 12 residues.

This chain uses TRBV3-1 (or the pseudogene TRBV3-2) with TRBJ2-7, with D perhaps TRBD2 (6 bases). Trimming removed 4 bases at V and 3 bases at J, with 10 bases between. CDR3 length: 13 amino acids. The germline CDR1 and CDR2 sequences are LGHDT and YNNKEL (reference sequence). CDR3: CASSPLASYEQYF. The CDR3 DNA reads as TGTGCCAGCAGCCCGCTAGCGAGCTACGAGCAGTACTTC.

The J gene is TRBJ2-1, the V gene TRBV18; 10 bases align to TRBD2. CDR3 size: 16 residues. The J segment lost 10 bases and the V segment lost 3 bases, leaving 12 bases of the junction unmatched. Germline loops: CDR1 KGHSH, CDR2 LQKENI. The CDR3 DNA is TGTGCCAGCTCACCTAGGACTAGCGGTCGTGGGGGGGAGCAGTTCTTC. Amino acids: CASSPRTSGRGGEQFF. The variable domain in full, completed from reference TRBV18 and TRBJ2-1, reads NAGVMQNPRHLVRRRGQEARLRCSPMKGHSHVYWYRQLPEEGLKFMVYLQKENIIDESGMPKERFSAEFPKEGPSILRIQQVVRGDSAAYFCASSPRTSGRGGEQFFGPGTRLTVL.

The genes are TRBV4-1 and TRBJ1-2; 8 bases fit TRBD1. This CDR3 contains 15 residues. V lost 0 bases and J lost 8; bases outside the gene matches: 8. CDR1 is MGHRA and CDR2 is YSYEKL in the germline V gene. The DNA of the CDR3 is TGCGCCAGCAGCCAAGATCAGACCAGGGGGCAAGGCTACACCTTC. Translated, it gives CASSQDQTRGQGYTF.

This sequence joins TRBV18 and TRBJ2-7; weak D call: TRBD1 (5 bases). This CDR3 comprises 14 residues. CDR1 KGHSH and CDR2 LQKENI come from the germline V gene. Trimming stripped 8 bases from V and 3 bases from J, with 17 bases between. The CDR3 protein is CASSQGSENYEQYF. The CDR3 DNA is TGTGCCAGCAGTCAGGGCAGCGAAAACTACGAGCAGTACTTC.

The chain joins TRBV30 to TRBJ1-4; a weak D match, TRBD1 (5 bases). The ends were cut back, 4 bases at V and 4 bases at J, with 13 bases in the middle. The CDR3 runs 14 residues. From germline, CDR1 is GTSNPN and CDR2 SVGIG (reference sequence). In nucleotides, the CDR3 is TGTGCCTGGAACCGTGACAGATATAATGAAAAACTGTTTTTT. Translating it yields CAWNRDRYNEKLFF.

This clone occurred many times. The rearrangement joins TRBV4-1 to TRBJ1-6; D is unclear. The germline CDR1 and CDR2 sequences are MGHRA and YSYEKL. V dropped 6 bases and J dropped 10 bases, with 19 bases sitting between them. The CDR3 is made up of 15 amino acids. The CDR3 reads CASRPIAGIESPLHF. The CDR3 DNA follows: TGCGCCAGCAGACCCATTGCGGGGATTGAATCACCCCTCCACTTT.

This clone occurred once. This chain links TRBV9 with TRBJ2-3; 8 bases align to TRBD1. This CDR3 region has 16 residues. Trimming took 0 bases from V and 5 from J; bases not matched to a gene: 8. CDR1 and CDR2 from the germline V gene are SGDLS and YYNGEE. The CDR3 protein is CASSVGVTGGIDTQYF. DNA of the CDR3: TGTGCCAGCAGCGTAGGGGTCACAGGGGGGATAGATACGCAGTATTTT.

The J gene is TRBJ2-1, the V gene TRBV7-5. TRBV7-5 is deemed a pseudogene. The CDR3 has 17 amino acids. The CDR3 nucleotides read TGTGTCAGAAGCTGGATCACGAGATTGGATATCCCGGATGAGCAGTTCTTC. Amino acids: CVRSWITRLDIPDEQFF.

The chain recombines TRBV19 with TRBJ2-2; TRBD2 might be the D (6 bases). Per germline, CDR1 LNHDA and CDR2 SQIVND (reference sequence). V shed 2 bases and J shed 6 bases, with 7 bases lying between them. This CDR3 has 13 amino acids. CDR3 in amino acids: CASSIWGAGELFF. CDR3 nucleotide sequence: TGTGCCAGTAGTATATGGGGGGCCGGGGAGCTGTTTTTT.

The chain is built from TRBV9 and TRBJ2-2; D uncertain. The germline V and J ends were trimmed by 5 bases and 2 bases, with 7 bases remaining between them. Germline V gives CDR1 SGDLS, CDR2 YYNGEE. There are 13 residues in the CDR3. Here the CDR3 DNA reads TGTGCCAGCAGGTCCTCAAACACCGGGGAGCTGTTTTTT. The encoded protein is CASRSSNTGELFF.